The 5 T cell receptor beta chains below were found in one sample sequenced in a study of Ad26.COV2.S vaccination and SARS-CoV-2 variants. Clones were read by immunoSEQ multiplex PCR, and TCRdb kept only the in-frame ones, dropping some. This table holds about 440,000 clones, roughly 85% found once. Treatment denoted: roughly 19 received Ad26.COV2.S at low or high dose, single or two shots; about 5 received placebo; per-sample allocation not given. Specimens were obtained on day 63 following the first vaccine or placebo injection. Sequencing used peripheral blood, obtained in a trial of Ad26.COV2.S vaccine versus placebo. These receptors all come from a person aged 18-60 years who received the Ad26.COV2.S COVID-19 vaccine or a placebo.

The J gene is TRBJ1-2, the V gene TRBV7-2; D is uncertain. Germline V gives CDR1 SGHTA, CDR2 FQGNSA. The CDR3 extends over 13 amino acids. Trimming shortened V by 2 bases and J by 4 bases, and 8 bases separated the two germline ends. The CDR3 protein is CASSLSAIYGYTF. CDR3 nucleotide sequence: TGTGCCAGCAGCTTATCTGCAATCTATGGCTACACCTTC.

There are a few counts of this clone. The V gene is TRBV2, the J gene TRBJ2-3; 10 bases agree with TRBD2. Germline CDR1 and CDR2: SNHLY and FYNNEI. The CDR3 consists of 16 residues. V lost 4 bases, J lost 6 bases, and 10 bases stayed unmatched. CDR3 amino acids: CASSGTAGGGWDTQYF. In nucleotides, the CDR3 is TGTGCCAGCAGTGGGACAGCGGGAGGGGGCTGGGATACGCAGTATTTT.

The chain has TRBV4-2 and TRBJ2-7; TRBD2 matches at 11 bases. Germline CDR1 LGHNA, CDR2 YNFKEQ. V lost 1 base, J lost 5 bases, and 4 bases stayed unmatched. CDR3 size: 15 residues. CDR3 in amino acids: CASSQGLAGTHEQYF. CDR3 nucleotide sequence: TGTGCCAGCAGCCAAGGACTAGCGGGAACCCACGAGCAGTACTTC.

The V call is TRBV6-2 or TRBV6-3, the J call TRBJ2-1; 14 bases are a match to TRBD2. The length of the CDR3 is 14 residues. V lost 4 bases to trimming and J lost 15 bases; unmatched junction nucleotides: 8. Germline lookup yields CDR1 MNHEY and CDR2 SVGEGT. As DNA, the CDR3 is TGTGCCAGCAGTTCATCCGGGACTAGCGGGAGTTTGTTCTTC. Its translation is CASSSSGTSGSLFF.

The CDR3 sequence is CASSDWGPDQETQYF. The DNA of the CDR3 is TGTGCCAGCAGTGATTGGGGACCCGACCAAGAGACCCAGTACTTC. The V gene is TRBV25-1, the J gene TRBJ2-5; D tentatively fits TRBD1 or TRBD2 (5 bases each). Germline CDR1 is MGHDK and CDR2 is SYGVNS. This CDR3 has 15 residues. Trimming took 3 bases from V and 0 from J, leaving 11 bases between them.